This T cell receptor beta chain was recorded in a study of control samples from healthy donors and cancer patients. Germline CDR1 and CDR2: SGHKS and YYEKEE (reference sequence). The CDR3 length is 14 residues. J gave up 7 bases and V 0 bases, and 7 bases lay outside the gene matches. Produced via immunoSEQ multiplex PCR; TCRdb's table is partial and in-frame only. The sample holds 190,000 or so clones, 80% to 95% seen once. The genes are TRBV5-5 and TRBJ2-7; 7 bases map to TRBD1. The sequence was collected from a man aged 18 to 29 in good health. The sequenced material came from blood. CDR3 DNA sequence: TGTGCCAGCAGCTTGGACAGGGGCCATATAGAGCAGTACTTC. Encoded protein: CASSLDRGHIEQYF.